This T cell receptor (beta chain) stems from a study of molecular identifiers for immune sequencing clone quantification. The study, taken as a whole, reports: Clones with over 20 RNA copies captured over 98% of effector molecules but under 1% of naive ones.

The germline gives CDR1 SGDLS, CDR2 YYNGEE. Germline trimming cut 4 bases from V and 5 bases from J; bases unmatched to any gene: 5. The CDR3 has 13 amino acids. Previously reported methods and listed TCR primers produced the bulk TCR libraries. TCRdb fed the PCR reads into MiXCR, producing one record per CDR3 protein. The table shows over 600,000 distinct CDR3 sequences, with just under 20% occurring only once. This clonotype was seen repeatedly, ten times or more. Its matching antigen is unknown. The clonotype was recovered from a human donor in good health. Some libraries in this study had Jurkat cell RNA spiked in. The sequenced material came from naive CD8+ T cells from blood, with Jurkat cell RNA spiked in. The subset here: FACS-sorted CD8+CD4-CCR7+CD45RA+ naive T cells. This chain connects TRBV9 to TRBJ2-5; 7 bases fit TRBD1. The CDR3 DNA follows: TGTGCCAGCAGCCCGACAGGGATGGAGACCCAGTACTTC. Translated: CASSPTGMETQYF.